This record covers a single TCR beta chain. This entry comes from a study of T cells in Graves' hyperthyroidism and ophthalmopathy. Using RNA transcripts as the source, TCR beta CDR3 regions were amplified. The TCR CDR3 first-round RT-PCR relied on the HTBI primer set. TCRdb called the multiplex PCR reads again in MiXCR, with one record for every CDR3 protein. The table lists approximately 570,000 distinct CDR3 sequences, nearly 20% of them singletons. The CDR3 is 13 amino acids. From germline, CDR1 is SGHDT and CDR2 YYEEEE. Trimming removed 3 bases from V and 4 bases from J, with 10 bases in between. The chain recombines TRBV5-6 with TRBJ1-1, with D perhaps matching TRBD1 (6 bases). The TCR sequence derives from a man aged 35 to 55 with Graves' ophthalmopathy. Specimen: blood. The chain's CDR3 is CASSSGAVTEAFF. In DNA, the CDR3 is TGTGCCAGCAGCTCGGGGGCAGTCACTGAAGCTTTCTTT. Complete variable domain (other parts from reference TRBV5-6 and TRBJ1-1): DAGVTQSPTHLIKTRGQQVTLRCSPKSGHDTVSWYQQALGQGPQFIFQYYEEEERQRGNFPDRFSGHQFPNYSSELNVNALLLGDSALYLCASSSGAVTEAFFGQGTRLTVV.